Described below is a single T cell receptor beta chain sequence and its context. Its antigen has not been determined. No clone much larger than this one lies a single base away; base qualities are absent. CDR1 is given as MNHEY and CDR2 as SVGEGT, both from the germline V gene. Measured from the cysteine to the phenylalanine, the CDR3 is 14 residues long. The read is trimmed to its CDR3 DNA, 42 bases read in frame from base 1. V was cut back by 2 bases and J by 0 bases, leaving a gap of 8 bases between them. The CDR3 regions of human TCRbeta chains were analyzed by immunosequencing. In the authors' own workflow: Repertoire TCRs were matched against a reference library of SARS-CoV-2-specific TCRs generated with the MIRA antigen-specificity platform. Breadth was defined as the fraction of unique TCRs that were SARS-CoV-2-associated. Depth was defined as the fraction of total T cells that were SARS-CoV-2-associated. Using the MIRA data, each spike-specific TCR was mapped to the spike region that the TCR reacts to and placed in a CD4 or CD8 class. Log10-transformed breadth and depth values were compared by one-way ANOVA with Sidak's multiple comparisons tests. TCRdb took this table from immuneACCESS and kept in-frame rearrangements with V and J called. Such tables lack part of the clones; where checked against another copy, unresolved V genes explain under half of the gap, and the rest is unexplained. D and trimming were read from the DNA, whereas the V and J calls and clone size are those reported in that table. This sample holds 150,000 to 200,000 clones; around nine tenths were observed only once. The ten largest clones capture approximately 0.97% of the sample.

This sample was taken from a study of T cell responses to AZD1222 COVID-19 vaccine (dated by TCRdb to the early 2020s). Regarding the study in general: A total of approximately 250 trial participants underwent TCR sequencing, of whom approximately 200 had received two doses of AZD1222 and approximately 25 had received two doses of the MenACWY control vaccine. Trial participants were enrolled into age subgroups of 18-55, 56-69 and 70-plus years, which contained roughly 150, 30 and 60 TCR-sequenced participants, respectively. Results and caveats for the whole study, not just this receptor: The 56-69-year group was small, and its depth increase did not reach significance, likely because of low power. Vaccine-associated CD4 TCRs spanned the whole spike protein, with dominant responses in regions 160-218 and 743-854. Spike-specific TCR breadth and depth rose significantly after two AZD1222 doses compared with day 0 and with MenACWY recipients. Participants were mostly white British and included more females than males, and it was suggested by the authors that clonal diversity may have been underestimated. No day 14 peak-response samples were available, so repertoires were characterized only after the peak T cell response. Epitopes outside the regions mutated in the B.1.351 and B.1.1.7 variants were reportedly recognized by nearly half of the unique spike-specific TCRs. Conclusions about previously exposed vaccinees are limited because only six or seven AZD1222 recipients were SARS-CoV-2 seropositive at baseline.

The time point label of this sample denotes: about 28 days (+/-7) after the second vaccine dose. AZD1222 recipients whose second dose came at about 4 weeks and those whose second dose came at about 12 weeks were combined into one group, since spike-specific TCR depth and breadth did not differ between the two schedules. The vaccinee samples were drawn from two UK trials, COV001 and COV002, one of which was a single-blind randomized controlled phase 2/3 trial testing AZD1222 (ChAdOx1 nCoV-19) in healthy adults. Trial participant PBMC samples were collected at day 0 and day 28 after the second dose for TCRbeta chain sequencing.

This sequence originates from an adult who received the AZD1222 COVID-19 vaccine. The chain is made from TRBV6-2 or TRBV6-3 and TRBJ2-7; the D gene cannot be resolved reliably. The sample was peripheral blood, taken 28 days after the second AZD1222 dose. In nucleotides, the sequence is TGTGCCAGCAGTTACGACGCCGGCTCCTACGAGCAGTACTTC. Its amino acids are CASSYDAGSYEQYF.